These 24 T cell receptor beta chains came from one sample sequenced in a study of CD4 T cell repertoires in COVID-19. This table comes from immunoSEQ multiplex PCR, and its TCRdb copy is limited to in-frame clones, with some not included. The data contain approximately 75,000 clones, under 90% of them singletons. The sequencing used CD4+ T cells from peripheral blood, collected after recovery from COVID-19. Source of these receptors: a human donor who had COVID-19.

The table lists this clone with a count of one. This chain links TRBV29-1 with TRBJ1-4; D not resolved. The CDR3 covers 12 residues. V was trimmed by 5 bases and J by 5 bases, leaving 9 bases between them. CDR1 SQVTM and CDR2 ANQGSEA come from the germline V gene. CDR3 DNA: TGCAGCGTTTTGGAGAAAAATGAAAAACTGTTTTTT. As protein: CSVLEKNEKLFF. The full variable domain, with the rest looked up from reference TRBV29-1 and TRBJ1-4, is SAVISQKPSRDICQRGTSLTIQCQVDSQVTMMFWYRQQPGQSLTLIATANQGSEATYESGFVIDKFPISRPNLTFSTLTVSNMSPEDSSIYLCSVLEKNEKLFFGSGTQLSVL.

The chain has TRBV24-1 and TRBJ2-7; D might be TRBD1 (6 bases). This CDR3 contains 12 residues. Trimming took off 8 bases at V and 3 bases at J, with 10 bases between the two ends. Germline CDR1 is KGHDR and CDR2 is SFDVKD. The CDR3 protein is CATKHRVYEQYF. The CDR3 DNA is TGTGCCACCAAGCACAGGGTCTACGAGCAGTACTTC.

This chain connects TRBV5-1 to TRBJ1-1; perhaps TRBD1 as D (5 bases). V shed 5 bases and J shed 7 bases, with 21 bases lying between them. In germline, CDR1 is SGHRS, CDR2 YFSETQ. This CDR3 has 15 amino acids. Written as DNA, the CDR3 is TGCGCCAGCAGGGAGGAGGCAGGGATCTTATATGAAGCTTTCTTT. Encoded protein: CASREEAGILYEAFF.

This chain uses TRBV10-3 with TRBJ2-5, with TRBD2 identical over 13 bases. CDR3 size: 17 residues. Germline assignment: CDR1 ENHRY and CDR2 SYGVKD. After removal of 11 bases from V and 7 bases from J, the junction contained 19 bases not matched to a gene. CDR3 nucleotides: TGTGCCTCCCACCCGGGACTAGCGGGACTCGGTTCGGGGACCCAGTACTTC. Amino acid sequence: CASHPGLAGLGSGTQYF.

This sequence joins TRBV15 and TRBJ1-4, with a weak D call TRBD1 (5 bases). From germline, CDR1 is LNHNV and CDR2 YYDKDF (reference sequence). This CDR3 is built from 13 residues. Deletions cut 0 bases from V and 8 bases from J, with 7 bases between. The CDR3 region is CATSREGGEKLFF. The CDR3 DNA follows: TGTGCCACCAGCAGAGAGGGGGGGGAAAAACTGTTTTTT.

This chain joins TRBV18 and TRBJ2-3; D is ambiguous. Germline CDR1 is KGHSH and CDR2 is LQKENI. V shed 2 bases and J shed 5 bases, with 17 bases lying between them. This CDR3 is 16 amino acids long. DNA of the CDR3: TGTGCCAGCTCACCAGAAGGATGGCTGAATGGAGATACGCAGTATTTT. Translated, it gives CASSPEGWLNGDTQYF.

Here the CDR3 reads CASSPLLSNQPQHF. In DNA, the CDR3 is TGTGCCAGCAGCCCCTTACTCAGCAATCAGCCCCAGCATTTT. The chain combines TRBV7-2 with TRBJ1-5; D gene uncertain. The CDR3 is 14 amino acids. Germline V gene data show CDR1 as SGHTA and CDR2 as FQGNSA. V lost 5 bases and J lost 1, with 9 bases in between.

This rearrangement joins TRBV15 to TRBJ2-1, with D hard to call. From germline, CDR1 is LNHNV and CDR2 YYDKDF (reference sequence). The CDR3 loop spans 16 amino acids. The V and J ends lost 5 bases and 6 bases respectively, with 20 bases between them. The CDR3 here is CATSQSPGHTSNEQFF. The CDR3 DNA follows: TGTGCCACCAGCCAATCCCCGGGCCACACCAGCAATGAGCAGTTCTTC.

The table lists this clone with a few counts. This rearrangement joins TRBV7-9 to TRBJ1-5; tentative D call: TRBD1 (6 bases). Germline V gene sequence: CDR1 SEHNR, CDR2 FQNEAQ (reference sequence). This CDR3 is built from 17 residues. Trimming cost V 4 bases and J 1 base, with 17 bases left between them. The CDR3 nucleotides are TGTGCCAGCAGCTCCCGAGGGGGTACCCGAAGCAATCAGCCCCAGCATTTT. It codes for CASSSRGGTRSNQPQHF.

The CDR3 protein is CASSMLNRVNEQFF. CDR3 coding DNA: TGTGCCAGTAGTATGCTTAACAGGGTGAATGAGCAGTTCTTC. J is TRBJ2-1 and V is TRBV19; D may be TRBD1 (6 bases). Germline values: CDR1 LNHDA, CDR2 SQIVND (reference sequence). CDR3 length equals 14 residues. Between the trimmed V and J ends, which lost 3 bases and 7 bases, there was a span of 13 bases.

This clone came up a few times. This chain uses TRBV18 with TRBJ2-3; D tentatively fits TRBD1 or TRBD2 (5 bases each). This CDR3 is 17 amino acids long. Trimming removed 3 bases at V and 6 bases at J, with 22 bases between. CDR1 and CDR2 from the germline V gene are KGHSH and LQKENI. The CDR3 region is CASSPRLGTGQVDTQYF. Written as DNA, the CDR3 is TGTGCCAGCTCACCGCGGCTGGGTACGGGGCAGGTGGATACGCAGTATTTT.

J is TRBJ1-4 and V is TRBV5-5, with D possibly matching TRBD1 (6 bases). The V gene lost 7 bases and the J gene lost 2 bases, with 21 bases spanning the gap. The CDR3 is 17 residues long. CDR1 is SGHKS, CDR2 YYEKEE, per germline (reference sequence). DNA for the CDR3: TGTGCCAGCGGTACCGCACAGGGAAGCAGTACTAATGAAAAACTGTTTTTT. Encoded protein: CASGTAQGSSTNEKLFF.

The rearrangement joins TRBV15 to TRBJ2-5; D possibly corresponds to TRBD2 (6 bases). Germline CDR1 and CDR2: LNHNV and YYDKDF (reference sequence). V gave up 0 bases and J gave up 5 bases, with 10 bases separating them. The CDR3 spans 14 residues. The CDR3 reads CATSREAGSETQYF. In DNA form, the CDR3 reads TGTGCCACCAGCAGAGAGGCGGGGTCCGAGACCCAGTACTTC.

The chain combines TRBV7-9 with TRBJ2-7, with no clear D. Germline CDR1 reads SEHNR; CDR2 reads FQNEAQ (reference sequence). Trimming cost V 5 bases and J 2 bases, with 13 bases left between them. The CDR3 runs 14 residues. The DNA for the CDR3 is TGTGCCAGCAGCCCCGGCACCAATACCTACGAGCAGTACTTC. Translated, it gives CASSPGTNTYEQYF. The whole variable domain, filled in from reference TRBV7-9 and TRBJ2-7, reads DTGVSQNPRHKITKRGQNVTFRCDPISEHNRLYWYRQTLGQGPEFLTYFQNEAQLEKSRLLSDRFSAERPKGSFSTLEIQRTEQGDSAMYLCASSPGTNTYEQYFGPGTRLTVT.

Written as DNA, the CDR3 is TGTGCCAGTAGCCCCGGATGGACTAGCGGGGCAGATACGCAGTATTTT. It codes for CASSPGWTSGADTQYF. The chain has TRBV19 and TRBJ2-3; 12 nucleotides line up with TRBD2. The CDR3 sequence is 16 residues long. With 6 bases clipped from V and 4 bases from J, the junction kept 8 bases outside the gene matches. Germline CDR1 reads LNHDA; CDR2 reads SQIVND (reference sequence).

This rearrangement joins TRBV12-3 or TRBV12-4 to TRBJ2-1; 8 bases align to TRBD1. The V gene end was trimmed by 6 bases and the J gene end by 10 bases; junction bases not matched to a gene: 5. CDR3 length: 12 residues. The CDR3 loop reads CASSDRGREQFF. The DNA of the CDR3 is TGTGCCAGCAGCGACAGGGGCCGCGAGCAGTTCTTC.

The gene calls are TRBV2 and TRBJ1-6, with a tentative D call TRBD1 (5 bases). Germline V gene data show CDR1 as SNHLY and CDR2 as FYNNEI. The CDR3 extends over 12 amino acids. V was trimmed by 6 bases and J by 7 bases, leaving 7 bases between them. This CDR3 reads CASSPGNSPLHF. CDR3 DNA sequence: TGTGCCAGCAGCCCAGGGAATTCACCCCTCCACTTT. Full variable domain (outside the CDR3, taken from reference TRBV2 and TRBJ1-6): EPEVTQTPSHQVTQMGQEVILRCVPISNHLYFYWYRQILGQKVEFLVSFYNNEISEKSEIFDDQFSVERPDGSNFTLKIRSTKLEDSAMYFCASSPGNSPLHFGNGTRLTVT.

The gene calls are TRBV3-1 (or the pseudogene TRBV3-2) and TRBJ1-2; 9 bases match TRBD1. There are 14 residues in the CDR3. Trimming took 5 bases from V and 3 from J; bases not matched to a gene: 4. Germline CDR1 and CDR2: LGHDT and YNNKEL (reference sequence). CDR3 nucleotides: TGTGCCAGCAGCTACCGGACAGGGGACTATGGCTACACCTTC. It yields the protein CASSYRTGDYGYTF.

In this sample, this clone turned up a few times. This rearrangement joins TRBV7-9 to TRBJ1-2; no clear D. Germline CDR1 SEHNR, CDR2 FQNEAQ (reference sequence). V lost 5 bases and J 3 bases, leaving 7 bases between the germline ends. CDR3 length: 12 amino acids. DNA of the CDR3: TGTGCCAGCAGCAGACCTTACTATGGCTACACCTTC. This codes for CASSRPYYGYTF.

This chain connects TRBV11-2 to TRBJ1-6; unclear D gene. The V gene lost 1 base and the J gene lost 6 bases, with 4 bases spanning the gap. CDR1 is SGHAT and CDR2 is FQNNGV in the germline V gene. This CDR3 is built from 13 residues. CDR3 residues: CASSLAVNSPLHF. The CDR3 coding sequence is TGTGCCAGCAGCTTAGCAGTTAATTCACCCCTCCACTTT.

J is TRBJ1-5 and V is TRBV30; TRBD1 aligns across 7 bases. V gave up 0 bases and J gave up 7 bases; unmatched junction bases: 9. CDR1 and CDR2 from the germline V gene are GTSNPN and SVGIG (reference sequence). This CDR3 is 15 amino acids long. CDR3: CAWSVQQGMGQPQHF. The CDR3 coding sequence is TGTGCCTGGAGTGTACAACAGGGGATGGGGCAGCCCCAGCATTTT. The full variable domain, with the rest looked up from reference TRBV30 and TRBJ1-5, is SQTIHQWPATLVQPVGSPLSLECTVEGTSNPNLYWYRQAAGRGLQLLFYSVGIGQISSEVPQNLSASRPQDRQFILSSKKLLLSDSGFYLCAWSVQQGMGQPQHFGDGTRLSIL.

This clone appeared once. The V call is TRBV6-5, the J call TRBJ2-3; 8 bases match TRBD1. V lost 6 bases to trimming and J lost 1 base; unmatched junction nucleotides: 6. This CDR3 has 15 residues. The germline V gene encodes CDR1 MNHEY and CDR2 SVGAGI. The CDR3 loop is CASRAGTGGTDTQYF. The CDR3 bases are TGTGCCAGCAGGGCAGGGACAGGAGGCACAGATACGCAGTATTTT.

The rearrangement uses TRBV2 and TRBJ2-7; D uncertain. Trimming pared 1 base from V and 2 bases from J, leaving 9 bases between. CDR1 is SNHLY, CDR2 FYNNEI, per germline. The CDR3 spans 14 residues. The CDR3 is CASSEGNRPYEQYF. The DNA of the CDR3 is TGTGCCAGCAGTGAAGGAAACAGACCCTACGAGCAGTACTTC.

V is TRBV6-4 and J is TRBJ1-2, with 8 nucleotides matching TRBD1. This CDR3 contains 15 residues. J was trimmed by 4 bases and V by 3 bases; bases with no gene match: 7. Germline V gene lookup returns CDR1 MRHNA and CDR2 SNTAGT. Written as DNA, the CDR3 is TGTGCCAGCAGTGAGAACTCAGGGGGCGGCTATGGCTACACCTTC. Residues: CASSENSGGGYGYTF.